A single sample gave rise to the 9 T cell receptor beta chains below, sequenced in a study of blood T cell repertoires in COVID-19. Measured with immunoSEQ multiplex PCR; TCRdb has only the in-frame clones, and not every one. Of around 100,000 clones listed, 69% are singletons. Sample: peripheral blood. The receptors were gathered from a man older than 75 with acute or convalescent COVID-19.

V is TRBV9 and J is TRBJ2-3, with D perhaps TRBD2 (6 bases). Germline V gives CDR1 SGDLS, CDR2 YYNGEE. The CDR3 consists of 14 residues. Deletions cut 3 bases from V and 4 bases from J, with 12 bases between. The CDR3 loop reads CASSDGDSPDTQYF. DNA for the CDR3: TGTGCCAGCAGCGACGGGGACTCTCCAGATACGCAGTATTTT.

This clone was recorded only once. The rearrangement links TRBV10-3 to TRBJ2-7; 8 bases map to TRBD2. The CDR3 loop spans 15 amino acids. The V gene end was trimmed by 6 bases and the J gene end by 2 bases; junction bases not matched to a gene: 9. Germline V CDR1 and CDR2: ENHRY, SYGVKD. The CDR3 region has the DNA TGTGCCATCAGGGGGACTAGGGGGGCCCCCTACGAGCAGTACTTC. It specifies CAIRGTRGAPYEQYF.

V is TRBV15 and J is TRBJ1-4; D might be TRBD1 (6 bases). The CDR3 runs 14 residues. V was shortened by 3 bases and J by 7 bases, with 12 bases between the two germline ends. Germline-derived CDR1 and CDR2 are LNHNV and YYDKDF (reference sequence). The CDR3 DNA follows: TGTGCCACCAGCAGTACAGGGATCGGTGAAAAACTGTTTTTT. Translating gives CATSSTGIGEKLFF.

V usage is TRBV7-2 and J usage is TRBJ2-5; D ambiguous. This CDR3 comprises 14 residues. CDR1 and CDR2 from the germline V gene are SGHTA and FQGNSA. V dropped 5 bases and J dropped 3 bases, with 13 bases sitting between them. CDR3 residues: CASSPAELKETQYF. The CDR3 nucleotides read TGTGCCAGCAGCCCAGCAGAACTAAAAGAGACCCAGTACTTC.

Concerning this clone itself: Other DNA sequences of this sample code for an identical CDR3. CDR3 residues: CASSRGGATNEKLFF. For the CDR3, the DNA is TGTGCCAGCAGCCGGGGGGGAGCAACTAATGAAAAACTGTTTTTT. This chain links TRBV5-4 with TRBJ1-4, with D possibly being TRBD1 (5 bases). Per the germline V gene, CDR1 is SGHNT and CDR2 is YYREEE (reference sequence). Trimming removed 4 bases at V and 0 bases at J, with 10 bases between. The CDR3 extends over 15 amino acids.

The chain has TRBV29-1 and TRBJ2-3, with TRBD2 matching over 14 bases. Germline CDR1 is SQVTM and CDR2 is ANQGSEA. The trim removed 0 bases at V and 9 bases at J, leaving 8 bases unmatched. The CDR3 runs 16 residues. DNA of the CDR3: TGCAGCGTTGAAGACATGGGACTAGCGGGAGCGAGGACGCAGTATTTT. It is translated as CSVEDMGLAGARTQYF.

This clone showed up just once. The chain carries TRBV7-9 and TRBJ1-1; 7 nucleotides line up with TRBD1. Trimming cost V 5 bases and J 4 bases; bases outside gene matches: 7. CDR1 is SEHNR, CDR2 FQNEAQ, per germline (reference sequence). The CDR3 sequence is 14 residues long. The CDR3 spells CASSLDRVSTEAFF. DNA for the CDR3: TGTGCCAGCAGCCTTGACAGGGTGAGCACTGAAGCTTTCTTT.

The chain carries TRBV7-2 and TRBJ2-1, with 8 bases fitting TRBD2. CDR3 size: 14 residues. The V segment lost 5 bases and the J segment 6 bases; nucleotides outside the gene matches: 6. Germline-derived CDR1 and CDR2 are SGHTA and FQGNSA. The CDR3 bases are TGTGCCAGCAGCACCACCGGGACTAGCAATGAGCAGTTCTTC. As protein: CASSTTGTSNEQFF.

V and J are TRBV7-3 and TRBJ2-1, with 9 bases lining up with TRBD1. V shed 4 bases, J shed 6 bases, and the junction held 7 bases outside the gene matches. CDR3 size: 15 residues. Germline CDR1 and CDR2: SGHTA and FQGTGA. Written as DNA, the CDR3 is TGTGCCAGCAGCTCGGACAGGGGCTGGGGCAATGAGCAGTTCTTC. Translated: CASSSDRGWGNEQFF. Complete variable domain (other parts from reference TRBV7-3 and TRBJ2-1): GAGVSQTPSNKVTEKGKYVELRCDPISGHTALYWYRQSLGQGPEFLIYFQGTGAADDSGLPNDRFFAVRPEGSVSTLKIQRTERGDSAVYLCASSSDRGWGNEQFFGPGTRLTVL.